This TCR beta chain was sequenced in a study of PD-L1 blockade in urothelial cancer. Study-level background: In the patient group, about 85% of the roughly 30 were males with bladder-origin urothelial cancer.

General study points: When measured at 3 weeks, tumor-associated blood clones expanded more in durable-benefit patients.

Remarks on this clone: Its target is unknown.

This table comes from immunoSEQ multiplex PCR, and its TCRdb copy is limited to in-frame clones, with some not included. The data show around 56,000 clones, around 84% seen once. This CDR3 is 14 amino acids long. Per germline, CDR1 SNHLY and CDR2 FYNNEI. Deletions cut 6 bases from V and 4 bases from J, with 14 bases between. Patients suffered from locally advanced or metastatic urothelial carcinoma. Individual patients had between 1 and 8 samples, taken pretreatment and on-treatment. The sample here was PBMCs, taken around atezolizumab (anti-PD-L1) treatment. The rearrangement links TRBV2 to TRBJ2-3; the D gene is possibly TRBD1 (5 bases). The clonotype originates from a man in his fifties or sixties with urothelial cancer. The CDR3 coding sequence is TGTGCCAGCAGCCTAAGGGGTCACCCAGATACGCAGTATTTT. It specifies CASSLRGHPDTQYF.